This T cell receptor (beta chain) emerged from a study of T-cell reconstitution after alpha-beta-depleted transplantation in children (TCRdb year 2016). Context from the whole study: The study quantitatively tracked T-cell immune reconstitution after TCRalphabeta/CD19-depleted allogeneic hematopoietic cell transplantation in children using TCR repertoire profiling.

Reading from cysteine to phenylalanine, the CDR3 counts 14 amino acids. Only the CDR3 portion is preserved as DNA: 42 bases, with reading frame beginning at the first base. Reading the germline V gene gives CDR1 SGHTA and CDR2 FQGNSA. The V end loses 1 base and the J end loses 4 bases, and a stretch of 9 bases separates them. To prepare the library, PCR was applied. TCRdb records Illumina HiSeq 2500 as the sequencer. TCR library preparation used molecular barcoding, with unique molecular identifiers applied to normalize quantification of the TCRbeta repertoire. TCRdb trimmed the raw reads at Q25, called clones with MiXCR and kept productive beta chains. One record per CDR3 amino acid sequence lists the most common genes and DNA. This sample comprises hundreds of thousands of distinct CDR3 sequences, roughly 15% of them detected only once. Together, the top ten hold about 1.1% of the sample. This clonotype came up many times. The antigen it recognizes is unknown. No qualities accompany the bases; no much larger clone lies one base away.

The receptor was isolated from a human donor who donated a stem cell graft to a child with acute myeloid leukemia. The rearrangement combines TRBV7-2 with TRBJ2-3; the D segment could be TRBD2, given 5 matching bases. Sequencing was performed on PBMCs from the stem cell graft donor, taken from the stem cell graft. CDR3 reads: CASSLGALADTQYF. Here is the DNA: TGTGCCAGCAGCTTAGGGGCACTAGCAGATACGCAGTATTTT.